This T cell receptor beta chain stems from a study of blood T cell repertoires in COVID-19. Study at large: In each case, the material was cDNA or gDNA derived from T cells, B-cell-depleted T cells, or PBMCs.

Some clones are missing from TCRdb's copy, which holds only in-frame ones; the method was immunoSEQ multiplex PCR. The table has roughly 360,000 clones, roughly 90% seen once. Trimming at V came to 2 bases and at J to 0 bases, leaving 4 bases not matched to a gene. This CDR3 spans 14 amino acids. The germline CDR1 and CDR2 sequences are GTSNPN and SVGIG (reference sequence). This chain uses TRBV30 with TRBJ2-7; 7 bases are shared with TRBD2. The sequence came from a woman in her 30s with acute COVID-19. Sequences were obtained from PBMCs or T cells enriched from blood (not recorded which). The CDR3 region is CAWSLGGSSYEQYF. CDR3 in DNA: TGTGCCTGGAGTTTAGGCGGGAGCTCCTACGAGCAGTACTTC.